These 20 T cell receptor beta chains were sequenced from one sample in a study of Ad26.COV2.S vaccination and SARS-CoV-2 variants. Measured with immunoSEQ multiplex PCR; TCRdb has only the in-frame clones, and not every one. The sample has fewer than 400,000 clones; under 90% are singletons. Treatment in this sample: 15 to 20 received Ad26.COV2.S at low or high dose, single or two shots; several received placebo; per-sample allocation not given. Repertoires come from day 63 after the first vaccine or placebo injection. Specimen: peripheral blood, collected in a trial of Ad26.COV2.S vaccine versus placebo. The receptor source for this set is a person aged 18-65 years who received the Ad26.COV2.S COVID-19 vaccine or a placebo.

This chain joins TRBV7-9 and TRBJ2-3; 12 nucleotides agree with TRBD2. CDR1 is SEHNR and CDR2 is FQNEAQ in the germline V gene (reference sequence). V trimming: 5 bases; J trimming: 4 bases; junction bases outside the gene matches: 4. The CDR3 consists of 15 residues. CDR3 residues: CASSHPSGGADTQYF. CDR3 coding DNA: TGTGCCAGCAGCCACCCTAGCGGGGGGGCAGATACGCAGTATTTT.

The J gene is TRBJ1-1, the V gene TRBV15; no firm D call. Germline V CDR1 and CDR2: LNHNV, YYDKDF (reference sequence). CDR3 length: 15 residues. Trimming shortened V by 4 bases and J by 4 bases, and 16 bases separated the two germline ends. CDR3 loop: CATSKGMGIGTEAFF. The DNA for the CDR3 is TGTGCCACCAGCAAAGGAATGGGTATAGGCACTGAAGCTTTCTTT.

This clone was counted once. This rearrangement joins TRBV28 to TRBJ1-2, with a possible D match to TRBD1 (5 bases). Germline CDR1 and CDR2: MDHEN and SYDVKM. The CDR3 has 14 residues. Trimming took 6 bases from V and 6 from J, leaving 17 bases between them. The CDR3 coding sequence is TGTGCCAGCAGAACCCGGGGACCTTCGGATGGCTACACCTTC. Its protein product is CASRTRGPSDGYTF.

The chain uses TRBV7-6 and TRBJ2-1, with D possibly TRBD2 on 6 matching bases. The CDR3 loop spans 17 amino acids. From germline, CDR1 is SGHVS and CDR2 FNYEAQ. Deletions cut 1 base from V and 0 bases from J, with 13 bases between. The CDR3 DNA is TGTGCCAGCAGCTTAGGATGGCGGGGAAGCTCCTACAATGAGCAGTTCTTC. Translation gives CASSLGWRGSSYNEQFF.

The chain combines TRBV30 with TRBJ1-3; D unclear. Germline assignment: CDR1 GTSNPN and CDR2 SVGIG (reference sequence). The CDR3 totals 11 residues. The ends were cut back, 1 base at V and 9 bases at J, with 7 bases in the middle. In DNA form, the CDR3 reads TGTGCCTGGAGTGGTCTGAGCACCATATATTTT. This gives the protein CAWSGLSTIYF.

The chain has TRBV19 and TRBJ2-1; 7 bases match TRBD2. V was pared by 3 bases and J by 7 bases, with 21 bases of the junction left unmatched. CDR1 and CDR2 (germline): LNHDA, SQIVND (reference sequence). The CDR3 totals 19 residues. DNA of the CDR3: TGTGCCAGTAGTATCCAACCACCCACGCGGGCTAGCGGAAGGAATGAGCAGTTCTTC. This encodes CASSIQPPTRASGRNEQFF.

This clone has just one count. This chain connects TRBV13 to TRBJ2-7; the D gene is possibly TRBD1 (6 bases). V shed 5 bases and J shed 0 bases, with 11 bases lying between them. This CDR3 has 14 residues. CDR1 and CDR2 from the germline V gene are PRHDT and FYEKMQ (reference sequence). CDR3 coding DNA: TGTGCCAGCAGCCTCGGGACAACCTCCTACGAGCAGTACGTC. It encodes CASSLGTTSYEQYV.

The V call is TRBV7-2, the J call TRBJ2-2, with D possibly TRBD1 on 6 matching bases. V lost 0 bases, J lost 5 bases, and 10 bases lay in between. From germline, CDR1 is SGHTA and CDR2 FQGNSA. CDR3 size: 15 residues. The CDR3, as DNA: TGTGCCAGCAGCTTAGCCCCGCAGGGGACCGGGGAGCTGTTTTTT. Translated: CASSLAPQGTGELFF.

J is TRBJ1-4 and V is TRBV5-1, with D maybe TRBD1 (5 bases). The CDR3 sequence is 17 residues long. Looked up from germline, CDR1 is SGHRS and CDR2 is YFSETQ. The V gene lost 4 bases and the J gene lost 7 bases, with 23 bases spanning the gap. CDR3 sequence (DNA): TGCGCCAGCAGCCTGAACCACGAGGGGATCGTTGGTGAAAAACTGTTTTTT. Translation gives CASSLNHEGIVGEKLFF.

V and J are TRBV27 and TRBJ1-5; no firm D call. V was cut by 3 bases and J by 7 bases, with 13 bases left in between. Germline values: CDR1 MNHEY, CDR2 SMNVEV (reference sequence). The CDR3 extends over 14 amino acids. The CDR3 bases are TGTGCCAGCAGTTTCCATGGGGTCGGGCAGCCCCAGCATTTT. Amino acid sequence: CASSFHGVGQPQHF.

This clone has a handful of counts. This chain links TRBV5-6 with TRBJ2-2; a weak D match, TRBD2 (6 bases). Trimming removed 2 bases from V and 8 bases from J, with 10 bases in between. CDR1 SGHDT and CDR2 YYEEEE come from the germline V gene. The CDR3 covers 13 residues. The CDR3 DNA is TGTGCCAGCAGCTTAGGACTACCAGGGGAGCTGTTTTTT. This encodes CASSLGLPGELFF.

This clone was observed at least ten times. This chain uses TRBV6-5 with TRBJ1-1, with D perhaps TRBD1 (5 bases). The CDR3 is 13 residues long. V dropped 7 bases and J dropped 4 bases, with 13 bases sitting between them. Germline CDR1 and CDR2: MNHEY and SVGAGI. The CDR3 nucleotides are TGTGCCAGCACCCAGGCAGGGAGCACTGAAGCTTTCTTT. It specifies CASTQAGSTEAFF.

The V gene is TRBV27, the J gene TRBJ2-3; 9 bases agree with TRBD2. This CDR3 is 14 amino acids long. V trimming: 8 bases; J trimming: 0 bases; junction bases outside the gene matches: 3. CDR1 and CDR2 (germline): MNHEY, SMNVEV (reference sequence). The CDR3 spells CASLAGPSTDTQYF. The DNA for the CDR3 is TGTGCCAGCCTAGCGGGGCCTAGCACAGATACGCAGTATTTT.

This sequence joins TRBV25-1 and TRBJ1-2; D is unclear. CDR3 length equals 14 residues. CDR1 MGHDK and CDR2 SYGVNS come from the germline V gene. The V gene lost 2 bases and the J gene lost 4 bases, with 11 bases spanning the gap. In nucleotides, the CDR3 is TGTGCCAGCAGTGAACCGGAACGGATCTATGGCTACACCTTC. Translated: CASSEPERIYGYTF.

The rearrangement uses TRBV9 and TRBJ2-3; TRBD2 might be the D (6 bases). The CDR3 spans 16 residues. The V and J ends lost 0 bases and 4 bases respectively, with 15 bases between them. CDR1 is SGDLS, CDR2 YYNGEE, per germline. Written as DNA, the CDR3 is TGTGCCAGCAGCGTAGAGGAACTAGCCTACGCAGATACGCAGTATTTT. Encoded protein: CASSVEELAYADTQYF.

The chain couples TRBV5-4 to TRBJ2-1, with D perhaps TRBD2 (6 bases). Germline CDR1 is SGHNT and CDR2 is YYREEE (reference sequence). The CDR3 contains 16 residues. Trimming shortened V by 1 base and J by 4 bases, and 15 bases separated the two germline ends. The CDR3 DNA follows: TGTGCCAGCAGCTTGCGAGCGGTCGGGGGTTACAATGAGCAGTTCTTC. It specifies CASSLRAVGGYNEQFF.

The rearrangement links TRBV5-1 to TRBJ1-1, with 8 bases identical to TRBD1. The V segment lost 0 bases and the J segment 6 bases; nucleotides outside the gene matches: 4. The CDR3 runs 14 residues. Germline CDR1 is SGHRS and CDR2 is YFSETQ. Written as DNA, the CDR3 is TGCGCCAGCAGCTTGGCCCTACAGGGGGCTGAAGCTTTCTTT. Translation: CASSLALQGAEAFF. Drawing the rest from reference TRBV5-1 and TRBJ1-1, the complete variable domain is KAGVTQTPRYLIKTRGQQVTLSCSPISGHRSVSWYQQTPGQGLQFLFEYFSETQRNKGNFPGRFSGRQFSNSRSEMNVSTLELGDSALYLCASSLALQGAEAFFGQGTRLTVV.

The chain has TRBV4-3 and TRBJ2-1; 7 bases line up with TRBD1. The CDR3 totals 15 residues. Germline-derived CDR1 and CDR2 are LGHNA and YSLEER. Trimming cost V 3 bases and J 6 bases; bases outside gene matches: 8. The CDR3 sequence: CASSQAPTGANEQFF. DNA of the CDR3: TGCGCCAGCAGCCAGGCCCCCACAGGGGCCAATGAGCAGTTCTTC.

The chain employs TRBV7-2 and TRBJ1-5; maybe TRBD1 (5 bases). Germline V gene lookup returns CDR1 SGHTA and CDR2 FQGNSA. The CDR3 sequence is 15 residues long. V was trimmed by 4 bases and J by 6 bases, leaving 16 bases between them. The CDR3: CASSYDPGLGQPQHF. Written as DNA, the CDR3 is TGTGCCAGCAGCTACGACCCAGGGTTGGGTCAGCCCCAGCATTTT. The whole variable domain, remainder taken from reference TRBV7-2 and TRBJ1-5, is GAGVSQSPSNKVTEKGKDVELRCDPISGHTALYWYRQSLGQGLEFLIYFQGNSAPDKSGLPSDRFSAERTGGSVSTLTIQRTQQEDSAVYLCASSYDPGLGQPQHFGDGTRLSIL.

This clone was observed at least ten times. The gene calls are TRBV3-1 (or the pseudogene TRBV3-2) and TRBJ1-3, with D maybe TRBD1 (5 bases). Trimming took 3 bases from V and 3 from J, leaving 6 bases between them. Germline assignment: CDR1 LGHDT and CDR2 YNNKEL (reference sequence). CDR3 size: 13 residues. This CDR3 is CASSQGGGNTIYF. The CDR3 nucleotides are TGTGCCAGCAGCCAGGGGGGTGGAAACACCATATATTTT.